This TCR beta chain was retrieved from a study of blood T cell repertoires in COVID-19. Across the study: Donors in the United States, Italy and Spain gave samples during acute or convalescent COVID-19. In each case, the material was cDNA or gDNA derived from T cells, B-cell-depleted T cells, or PBMCs.

Trimming stripped 6 bases from V and 10 bases from J, with 10 bases between. Germline V gene lookup returns CDR1 MGHDK and CDR2 SYGVNS. This CDR3 comprises 12 residues. The authors' processing: Reference gene primer amplification gave nucleated cell count estimates. Assay used: immunoSEQ multiplex PCR; TCRdb lists only in-frame clones, some missing. V, J and clone size derive from that table, while D and trimming were established from the DNA sequence. The sample includes 250,000 to 350,000 clones, approximately 90% seen only once; the top ten take around 9.3%. The rearrangement links TRBV25-1 to TRBJ1-6, with D possibly being TRBD1 (6 bases). The sample was PBMCs or T cells enriched from blood (not recorded which). The source of this sequence is a woman under 30 who had recovered from COVID-19. This CDR3 reads CASRDSESPLHF. CDR3 DNA: TGTGCCAGCAGGGACAGCGAGTCACCCCTCCACTTT.